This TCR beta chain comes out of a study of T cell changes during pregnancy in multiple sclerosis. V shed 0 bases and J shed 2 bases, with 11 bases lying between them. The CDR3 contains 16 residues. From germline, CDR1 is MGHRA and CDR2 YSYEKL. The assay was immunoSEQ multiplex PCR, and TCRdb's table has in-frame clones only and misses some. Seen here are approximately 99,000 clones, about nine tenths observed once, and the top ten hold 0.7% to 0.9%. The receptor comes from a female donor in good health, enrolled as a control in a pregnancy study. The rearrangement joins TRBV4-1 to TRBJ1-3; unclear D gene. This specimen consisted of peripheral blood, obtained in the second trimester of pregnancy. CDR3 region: CASSQERPGAGNTIYF. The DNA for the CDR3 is TGCGCCAGCAGCCAAGAAAGGCCAGGTGCTGGAAACACCATATATTTT.